This entry is about one TCR beta chain. Its antigen remains unknown. The record originates from a study of cytomegalovirus exposure and HLA in healthy donors. Overall study context: A subsequent analysis stated that the 100 to 150 validation repertoires were run on the same platform as the approximately 700 first-cohort repertoires. Findings of the study overall: Some TCR beta chains (about 170 of them) were listed as cytomegalovirus-associated. Rare sequences made up most TCRs, while some public TCRs were found in many donors. Researchers reported that a few CMV-associated chains were confirmed in vitro as CMV antigen-specific.

The data were produced by immunoSEQ multiplex PCR, yet TCRdb's version contains in-frame clones alone and is incomplete. The table records under 200,000 clones, 85% to 90% of them present only once. The V gene's germline CDR1 is SGHAT and CDR2 FQNNGV. Trimming pared 3 bases from V and 0 bases from J, leaving 15 bases between. CDR3 length equals 18 residues. This clonotype originated in a man aged 18 to 30 in good health and CMV-seropositive. Sample: PBMCs. This chain joins TRBV11-2 and TRBJ2-6, with D possibly being TRBD1 (5 bases). The CDR3, as DNA: TGTGCCAGCAGCTTTACTGTGGGGCTTACCTCTGGGGCCAACGTCCTGACTTTC. The encoded protein is CASSFTVGLTSGANVLTF.